This entry features one T cell receptor beta chain sequence. The antigen remains undetermined. The CDR3 runs 16 residues. Trimming took 3 bases from V and 2 from J; bases not matched to a gene: 8. Per the germline V gene, CDR1 is SGHDN and CDR2 is FVKESK. The entry originates in a study of cytomegalovirus exposure and HLA in healthy donors. Study-wide points: Previously analyzed data showed that most TCR beta V segments were productive at a frequency of about 87% or about 30%. In a later analysis, TCR beta V- and J-gene trimming showed a link to a missense DCLRE1C variant. Because they were indistinguishable, some V segments, including TRBV6-2 and TRBV6-3, were excluded.

PCR used 60 Vbeta primers and 13 Jbeta primers. Clones were sequenced by immunoSEQ multiplex PCR, and TCRdb holds only the in-frame ones, with some missing. The sample has 55,000 to 80,000 clones, about 70% seen once. The chain has TRBV14 and TRBJ2-3; 7 bases line up with TRBD1. The TCR was taken from a woman aged 30 to 39 in good health and CMV-seropositive. The sample was PBMCs. The DNA of the CDR3 is TGTGCCAGCAGCCATATTAAAGGGGGCCTCACAGATACGCAGTATTTT. It encodes CASSHIKGGLTDTQYF.